The T cell receptor beta chain under discussion was sequenced for a study of blood T cell repertoires in COVID-19. Study information: Acute and convalescent COVID-19 samples came from the United States, Italy and Spain. PBMCs, B-cell-depleted T cells, or T cells were the source of the cDNA or gDNA that made up the material.

The CDR3 is 15 amino acids. Germline V gene sequence: CDR1 SGHAT, CDR2 FQNNGV. V shed 5 bases and J 4 bases; nucleotides not matched to a gene: 10. Original methodology: Nucleated cell number was recorded as an estimate derived from reference gene primer amplification. Profiled with immunoSEQ multiplex PCR; TCRdb holds only in-frame clones, not every one. V, J and clone size derive from that table, while D and trimming were established from the DNA sequence. The sample has about 45,000 clones, around 79% seen once. This TCR was recovered from a human donor in a cohort sampled during active COVID-19. Material for sequencing was peripheral blood. The V and J genes are TRBV11-2 and TRBJ1-1, with 7 bases that match TRBD1. In DNA, the CDR3 is TGTGCCAGCAGCAGAGGGGGCGACCCGGTCACTGAAGCTTTCTTT. Encoded protein: CASSRGGDPVTEAFF.